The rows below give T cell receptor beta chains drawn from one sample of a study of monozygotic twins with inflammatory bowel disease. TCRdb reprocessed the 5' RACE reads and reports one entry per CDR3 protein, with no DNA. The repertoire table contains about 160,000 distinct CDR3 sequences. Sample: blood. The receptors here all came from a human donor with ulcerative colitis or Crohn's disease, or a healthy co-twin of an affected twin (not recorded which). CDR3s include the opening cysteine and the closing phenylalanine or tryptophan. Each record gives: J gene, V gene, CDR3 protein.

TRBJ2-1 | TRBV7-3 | CASSLLGGRGTYNEQFF
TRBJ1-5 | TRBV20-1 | CSAKGQVMGNQPQHF
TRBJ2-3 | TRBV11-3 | CASSFQYTDTQYF
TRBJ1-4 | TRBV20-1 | CSARGATNEKLFF
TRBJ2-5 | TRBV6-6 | CASSPDLQETQYF
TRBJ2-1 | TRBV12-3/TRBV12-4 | CASSLTTGLNEQFF
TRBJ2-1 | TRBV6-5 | CASRLWTSNEQFF
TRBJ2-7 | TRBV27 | CASSLGSDEQYF
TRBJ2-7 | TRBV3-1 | CASSQDTWGREQYF
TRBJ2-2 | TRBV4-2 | CASSHGAAGELFF
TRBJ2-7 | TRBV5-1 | CASSREGAGGYEQYF
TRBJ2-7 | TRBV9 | CASSVRLADDDQYF